This TCR beta chain was captured in a study of blood T cells in healthy people across ages. Trimming took off 6 bases at V and 2 bases at J, with 16 bases between the two ends. Germline V gene lookup returns CDR1 MNHEY and CDR2 SVGAGI. The CDR3 contains 15 residues. The authors ran a second PCR of 7 to 11 cycles using a sample-barcoded 5' primer and a J-beta primer mix. A single record per CDR3 protein comes from TCRdb applying MiXCR to the 5' RACE reads. The sample yields about 940,000 distinct CDR3 sequences, approximately 49% seen once. The sample taken for sequencing was blood. This chain links TRBV6-5 with TRBJ1-2; perhaps TRBD1 as D (5 bases). The sequence came from a man aged 25 to 45 in good health. The CDR3 sequence is CASSRGTAGNYGYTF. The CDR3 DNA reads TGTGCCAGCAGCAGAGGGACCGCCGGAAACTATGGCTACACCTTC.